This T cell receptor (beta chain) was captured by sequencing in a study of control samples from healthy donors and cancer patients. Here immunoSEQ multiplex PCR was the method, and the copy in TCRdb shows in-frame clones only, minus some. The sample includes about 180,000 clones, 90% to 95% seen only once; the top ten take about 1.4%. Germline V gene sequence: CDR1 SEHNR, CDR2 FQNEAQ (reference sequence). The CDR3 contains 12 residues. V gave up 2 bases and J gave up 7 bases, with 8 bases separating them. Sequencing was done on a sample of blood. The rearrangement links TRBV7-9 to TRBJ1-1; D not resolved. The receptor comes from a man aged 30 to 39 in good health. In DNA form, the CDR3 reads TGTGCCAGCAGCTTACAGCTAAATGAAGCTTTCTTT. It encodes CASSLQLNEAFF.